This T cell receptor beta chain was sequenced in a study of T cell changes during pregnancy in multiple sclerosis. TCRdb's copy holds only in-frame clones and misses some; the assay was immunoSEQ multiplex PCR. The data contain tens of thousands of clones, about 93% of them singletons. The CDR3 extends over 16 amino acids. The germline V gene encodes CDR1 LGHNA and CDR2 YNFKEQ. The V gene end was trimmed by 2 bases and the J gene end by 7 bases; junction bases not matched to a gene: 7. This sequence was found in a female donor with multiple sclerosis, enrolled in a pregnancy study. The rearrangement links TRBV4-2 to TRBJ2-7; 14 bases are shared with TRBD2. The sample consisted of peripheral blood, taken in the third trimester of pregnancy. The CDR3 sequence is CASSQLGLAGAWEQYF. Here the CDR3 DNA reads TGTGCCAGCAGCCAATTGGGACTAGCGGGAGCGTGGGAGCAGTACTTC.